This T cell receptor beta chain emerged from a study of blood T cell repertoires in COVID-19. The germline V gene has CDR1 WNHNN and CDR2 SYGVQD (reference sequence). This CDR3 spans 14 amino acids. The junction had 9 bases not matched to a gene; V was cut back by 9 bases and J by 7 bases. Grouping used clinical history reported by participants in a survey and questionnaire. This table comes from immunoSEQ multiplex PCR, and its TCRdb copy is limited to in-frame clones, with some not included. Here the sample spans some 320,000 clones, 90% being singletons. This clone was found once. The receptor's source is a man aged 60 to 75 who had recovered from COVID-19. The chain couples TRBV10-1 to TRBJ2-1; 10 positions agree with TRBD1. Material for sequencing was PBMCs or T cells enriched from blood (not recorded which). The CDR3 DNA is TGCGCCAGGATCCGGGACAGGGGAGGGAATGAGCAGTTCTTC. This encodes CARIRDRGGNEQFF.